Listed below are T cell receptor beta chains from one sample, sequenced in a study of OX40 agonist ivuxolimab in advanced cancers. Method: immunoSEQ multiplex PCR; TCRdb's copy keeps in-frame clones and lacks some. The sample holds roughly 120,000 clones, roughly nine tenths seen once. The sequences come from CD4+ or CD8+ T cells sorted from blood, collected in a trial of the OX40 agonist ivuxolimab. Receptors were obtained from an adult with an advanced solid tumor such as melanoma, head and neck, liver or kidney cancer. Both conserved end residues are part of each CDR3. A D gene is named only where the DNA matches it firmly. Not every row has a clone size; where given, it reads once, few, many or a size class.

TRBJ1-5 TRBV7-4 NA TRBD1 TGTGCCAGCAGCCGAACAGGGGGCAAAGGCAATCAGCCCCAGCATTTT CASSRTGGKGNQPQHF
TRBJ1-2 TRBV5-4 NA TRBD1 TGTGCCAGCAGCTTTGACAGGGGGCTTGATGGCTACACCTTC CASSFDRGLDGYTF
TRBJ2-3 TRBV7-9 NA NA TGTGCCAGCAGCCCGTACGGGGTCACAGATACGCAGTATTTT CASSPYGVTDTQYF
TRBJ2-1 TRBV7-2 NA NA TGTGCCAGCAGCTTGGGACATTACAATGAGCAGTTCTTC CASSLGHYNEQFF
TRBJ2-7 TRBV14 NA TRBD2 TGTGCCAGCAGCCAAGACTTTGGCGGGACTAGCGGGACCTACGAGCAGTACTTC CASSQDFGGTSGTYEQYF
TRBJ2-7 TRBV5-4 NA NA TGTGCCAGCAGCCCCGGACTCTTTAAGCATGACGAGCAGTACTTC CASSPGLFKHDEQYF
TRBJ2-5 TRBV6-5 NA NA TGTGCCAGCAGTTACTCGGCAGGGGAAGAGACCCAGTACTTC CASSYSAGEETQYF
TRBJ2-5 TRBV5-1 NA NA TGCGCCAGTACCCGGGGCACCAGGTTAGAGACCCAGTACTTC CASTRGTRLETQYF
TRBJ2-7 TRBV6-5 NA NA TGTGCCAGCAGACCACGCCATGAGTCCTACGAGCAGTACTTC CASRPRHESYEQYF
TRBJ1-5 TRBV29-1 NA NA TGCAGCGTTGAAATCTTAGGGGAGCCCCAGCATTTT CSVEILGEPQHF
TRBJ2-7 TRBV30 NA NA TGTGCCTGGACCCCGGGGAGCTACGAGCAGTACTTC CAWTPGSYEQYF
TRBJ2-3 TRBV6-1 NA NA TGTGCCAGTTCTAACGGGCCAGGGGGCACAGATACGCAGTATTTT CASSNGPGGTDTQYF
TRBJ2-3 TRBV11-2 NA NA TGTGCCAGCAGCTTTCAAGTGGGAGTCGCAGATACGCAGTATTTT CASSFQVGVADTQYF
TRBJ2-7 TRBV19 NA NA TGTGCCAGTAGTTCGCAGGGGGGTTACGAGCAGTACTTC CASSSQGGYEQYF
TRBJ1-1 TRBV10-3 NA NA TGTGCCATCTCCGCTTCTTCAGTGAACACTGAAGCTTTCTTT CAISASSVNTEAFF
TRBJ2-5 TRBV12-5 NA NA TGTGCTAGTGGTTTGGCCCAAGAGACCCAGTACTTC CASGLAQETQYF
TRBJ1-2 TRBV18 NA NA TGTGCCAGCTCTCCCGGGATTGTACAGACCAACTATGGCTACACCTTC CASSPGIVQTNYGYTF
TRBJ2-6 TRBV7-2 NA NA TGTGCCAGCAGCTTAGATGGGGACGGGGCCAACGTCCTGACTTTC CASSLDGDGANVLTF
TRBJ1-1 TRBV14 NA NA TGTGCCAGCAGCCAAGTCGTGGGACGAGCTTTCTTT CASSQVVGRAFF
TRBJ1-1 TRBV29-1 NA NA TGCAGCGTTGAAGATAAGTTAAGACTATCTGAAGCTTTCTTT CSVEDKLRLSEAFF
TRBJ2-1 TRBV30 NA NA TGTGCCTGGGTGGCGAGCTCCTACAATGAGCAGTTCTTC CAWVASSYNEQFF
TRBJ1-5 TRBV5-8 NA NA TGTGCCAGCAGCTTGGATGACCCTAGCAATCAGCCCCAGCATTTT CASSLDDPSNQPQHF
TRBJ2-7 TRBV30 NA NA TGTGCCTGGAAGGCAACCTACGAGCAGTACTTC CAWKATYEQYF
TRBJ1-5 TRBV5-1 few NA TGCGCCAGCAGCGAAGGACAGAGTCGCAATCAGCCCCAGCATTTT CASSEGQSRNQPQHF
TRBJ1-2 TRBV19 NA NA TGTGCCAGTAGTACCCCCGGGACTGGGGGTCGGGATGGCTACACCTTC CASSTPGTGGRDGYTF
TRBJ1-2 TRBV4-3 NA NA TGCGCCAGCAGCCAAGATCGGATAGGGCCTCATGGCTACACCTTC CASSQDRIGPHGYTF
TRBJ2-5 TRBV11-2 NA TRBD1 TGTGCCAGCAGCCCCCTAGACAGGGCAGGCGAGACCCAGTACTTC CASSPLDRAGETQYF
TRBJ2-7 TRBV11-2 NA NA TGTGCCAGCAGCTCCGGGGCCCTGGGCGAGCAGTACTTC CASSSGALGEQYF
TRBJ1-1 TRBV6-5 NA NA TGTGCCAGCAGTTACTCAATAGGGGTCCCTGAAGCTTTCTTT CASSYSIGVPEAFF
TRBJ2-7 TRBV18 NA TRBD2 TGTGCCAGCTCACCATCGCGGGAGACGGACGAGCAGTACTTC CASSPSRETDEQYF
TRBJ2-1 TRBV7-2 NA NA TGTGCCAGCAGCTTATCATCCGGGGGATATCGACCCCAGTTCTTC CASSLSSGGYRPQFF
TRBJ1-1 TRBV18 NA NA TGTGCCAGCTCACCACAGGGTAGTAGTGTTGGCACTGAAGCTTTCTTT CASSPQGSSVGTEAFF
TRBJ2-7 TRBV19 NA TRBD2 TGTGCCAGTAGTCCGTCTAGCGGCTCCTACGAGCAGTACTTC CASSPSSGSYEQYF
TRBJ1-1 TRBV29-1 NA NA TGCAGCGTTGTACAGGGAGGGAGATTGAACACTGAAGCTTTCTTT CSVVQGGRLNTEAFF
TRBJ1-1 TRBV7-3 NA TRBD1 TGTGCCAGCAGCTTAAGCCAGGGGGCGAATGAAGCTTTCTTT CASSLSQGANEAFF
TRBJ1-1 TRBV7-9 NA NA TGTGCCACCGGGAGTGGGGCCCTCGGGACTGAAGCTTTCTTT CATGSGALGTEAFF
TRBJ2-1 TRBV6-1 NA TRBD1 TGTGCCAGCAGTGAATACAGGGGGAATGAGCAGTTCTTC CASSEYRGNEQFF
TRBJ2-6 TRBV19 NA NA TGTGCCAGTAGTCCACGACAGACTGGGGCCAACGTCCTGACTTTC CASSPRQTGANVLTF
TRBJ2-5 TRBV4-1 NA NA TGCGCCAGCAGCCAAGACGTTACTGAAGAGACCCAGTACTTC CASSQDVTEETQYF
TRBJ2-5 TRBV15 NA NA TGTGCCACCAGCAGAGGGGACAACCAAGAGACCCAGTACTTC CATSRGDNQETQYF
TRBJ2-4 TRBV15 NA TRBD1 TGTGCCATTGGACAGGGCGAAAACATTCAGTACTTC CAIGQGENIQYF
TRBJ2-1 TRBV7-6 NA TRBD2 TGTGCCAGCAGCCCGGGACTAGGAGGTGAGCAGTTCTTC CASSPGLGGEQFF
TRBJ1-3 TRBV30 once NA TGTGCCTGGAGTGTAGGCAACTCTGGAAACACCATATATTTT CAWSVGNSGNTIYF